This T cell receptor (beta chain) came from a study of metastatic and nonmetastatic thyroid tumors. Study-level information: Thyroid patients, malignant and benign, had repertoires compared across blood and tumor or nodule tissue. Study conclusions and caveats: As reported, TCR beta diversity in blood and tumor was significantly higher in malignant thyroid tumors than in benign nodules.

Every patient was untreated before thyroid surgery. A word on this clone: No antigen is known for it. The sample has other DNA sequences that encode this CDR3 too.

In the original processing: In papillary thyroid cancer, a distant-metastasis classifier was built using CDR3 differences across clinicopathological groups. TCRdb reprocessed the PCR reads using MiXCR. These V and J calls originate from TCRdb's pipeline instead of the authors' own analysis. The sample includes some 34,000 clones, around 20% of them seen just once. The clonotype was recovered from a female donor with papillary thyroid cancer or a benign thyroid nodule (not recorded which). Some clones in this sample may be carry-over from other donors' samples. Sequencing was done on a sample of blood.

This chain's CDR3 is CSARRGLAGGYEQYF. CDR3 DNA sequence: TGCAGTGCTAGACGCGGACTAGCTGGAGGCTACGAGCAGTACTTC. This sequence joins TRBV20-1 and TRBJ2-7, with 8 bases identical to TRBD2. The germline CDR1 and CDR2 sequences are DFQATT and SNEGSKA (reference sequence). J gave up 3 bases and V 2 bases, and 9 bases lay outside the gene matches. CDR3 length: 15 amino acids.